The 17 T cell receptor beta chains below all came from one sample that was sequenced in a study of T cell repertoires in cytomegalovirus infection. TCRdb fed the reads into MiXCR, producing one record per CDR3 protein. The table includes 200,000 to 300,000 distinct CDR3 sequences, roughly 12% detected once. Sequenced material: PBMCs. The source of these receptors is a human donor in good health (CMV status not recorded). Some clones in this sample may be carry-over from other donors' samples.

This clonotype was seen ten or more times. V and J are TRBV7-2 and TRBJ2-2, with 7 bases lining up with TRBD1. After removal of 5 bases from V and 3 bases from J, the junction contained 6 bases not matched to a gene. Germline CDR1 and CDR2: SGHTA and FQGNSA. The CDR3 is made up of 15 amino acids. For the CDR3, the DNA is TGTGCCAGCAGCCAACGGGACAGCTACACCGGGGAGCTGTTTTTT. Amino acids: CASSQRDSYTGELFF.

This clonotype was seen many times. V is TRBV7-2 and J is TRBJ2-7; D unresolved. V was pared by 0 bases and J by 4 bases, with 13 bases between. Germline-derived CDR1 and CDR2 are SGHTA and FQGNSA. This CDR3 is built from 15 residues. The CDR3 spells CASSLAFGSSYEQYF. In nucleotides, the CDR3 is TGTGCCAGCAGCTTAGCCTTTGGCAGCTCATACGAGCAGTACTTC.

A few counts support this clonotype. The rearrangement links TRBV6-2 or TRBV6-3 to TRBJ2-1; the D gene is possibly TRBD2 (6 bases). The CDR3 is 15 amino acids. The V end was cut by 8 bases, the J end by 6 bases, with 20 bases between. Per the germline V gene, CDR1 is MNHEY and CDR2 is SVGEGT. CDR3 nucleotide sequence: TGTGCCAGCGGATTGCTAACCGGGACTCGCAATGAGCAGTTCTTC. As protein: CASGLLTGTRNEQFF.

This clonotype was seen a handful of times. The chain has TRBV4-3 and TRBJ1-5, with D tentatively TRBD1 (5 bases). CDR3 length: 17 amino acids. Trimming took 4 bases from V and 0 from J, leaving 16 bases between them. Germline CDR1 and CDR2: LGHNA and YSLEER. The CDR3 region is CASSPSTGRYSNQPQHF. CDR3 in DNA: TGCGCCAGCAGCCCCTCGACGGGGCGATATAGCAATCAGCCCCAGCATTTT.

Many counts were recorded for this clonotype. The chain is built from TRBV7-9 and TRBJ2-7, with a weak D call TRBD1 (5 bases). Trimming took off 5 bases at V and 4 bases at J, with 21 bases between the two ends. CDR3 size: 16 residues. Germline values: CDR1 SEHNR, CDR2 FQNEAQ (reference sequence). CDR3: CASSPSSNRPPYEQYF. In nucleotides, the CDR3 is TGTGCCAGCAGCCCCAGCTCGAACAGGCCGCCTTACGAGCAGTACTTC.

This clonotype was recorded at least ten times. The rearrangement links TRBV28 to TRBJ1-5; D is undetermined. V lost 6 bases and J lost 7, with 10 bases in between. The CDR3 is made up of 12 amino acids. CDR1 and CDR2 from the germline V gene are MDHEN and SYDVKM. CDR3 sequence (DNA): TGTGCCAGCAGCCGGGGAGAACAGCCCCAGCATTTT. Amino acid sequence: CASSRGEQPQHF.

This clonotype occurred a few times. This chain connects TRBV7-3 to TRBJ2-3; 7 bases fit TRBD2. CDR1 and CDR2 from the germline V gene are SGHTA and FQGTGA. V trimming: 4 bases; J trimming: 1 base; junction bases outside the gene matches: 5. This CDR3 contains 15 residues. CDR3 in DNA: TGTGCCAGCAGCTCTGGGGGGGGGGGCACAGATACGCAGTATTTT. Amino acids: CASSSGGGGTDTQYF.

This clonotype occurred many times. CDR3 DNA sequence: TGTGCCAGCGGAGCGGGACAGGGTAATTCACCCCTCCACTTT. It encodes CASGAGQGNSPLHF. V gene TRBV6-2 or TRBV6-3 combines with J gene TRBJ1-6; 9 bases fit TRBD1. The CDR3 consists of 14 residues. The germline V gene encodes CDR1 MNHEY and CDR2 SVGEGT. Losses at the gene ends were 8 bases for V and 6 bases for J; bases not matched to a gene: 5.

The J gene is TRBJ1-5, the V gene TRBV2; TRBD1 agrees at 7 bases. Trimming took 3 bases from V and 0 from J; bases not matched to a gene: 11. Germline loops: CDR1 SNHLY, CDR2 FYNNEI. This CDR3 is built from 18 residues. CDR3 sequence reads: CASSERAGGPYSNQPQHF. The CDR3 coding sequence is TGTGCCAGCAGTGAGAGGGCAGGGGGTCCTTATAGCAATCAGCCCCAGCATTTT.

The rearrangement uses TRBV7-9 and TRBJ2-1, with 11 positions matching TRBD2. This CDR3 region has 14 residues. The junction had 2 bases not matched to a gene; V was cut back by 4 bases and J by 6 bases. CDR1 and CDR2 (germline): SEHNR, FQNEAQ (reference sequence). CDR3 protein: CASSSGTSGNEQFF. For the CDR3, the DNA is TGTGCCAGCAGCTCCGGGACTAGCGGCAATGAGCAGTTCTTC. The variable domain in full, with the rest retrieved from reference TRBV7-9 and TRBJ2-1, is DTGVSQNPRHKITKRGQNVTFRCDPISEHNRLYWYRQTLGQGPEFLTYFQNEAQLEKSRLLSDRFSAERPKGSFSTLEIQRTEQGDSAMYLCASSSGTSGNEQFFGPGTRLTVL.

This clonotype has more than one count but fewer than ten. The rearrangement links TRBV28 to TRBJ2-4; 9 bases fit TRBD2. The CDR3 has 16 residues. Germline lookup yields CDR1 MDHEN and CDR2 SYDVKM. Losses at the gene ends were 5 bases for V and 9 bases for J; bases not matched to a gene: 14. CDR3 amino acids: CASSGVAGAHGPIQYF. The CDR3 nucleotides read TGTGCCAGCAGTGGCGTAGCGGGAGCACACGGTCCCATTCAGTACTTC.

This clonotype was counted at least ten times. The V gene is TRBV19, the J gene TRBJ2-7; 9 positions agree with TRBD2. CDR1 is LNHDA, CDR2 SQIVND, per germline (reference sequence). V lost 5 bases to trimming and J lost 0 bases; unmatched junction nucleotides: 8. The CDR3 totals 16 residues. The CDR3 nucleotides are TGTGCCAGTAGTCCCCGGATTAGCGGGGGCTCCTACGAGCAGTACTTC. Translation: CASSPRISGGSYEQYF.

This sequence joins TRBV5-6 and TRBJ1-1, with 7 bases identical to TRBD1. The CDR3 spans 16 residues. The V gene's germline CDR1 is SGHDT and CDR2 YYEEEE. Trimming cost V 2 bases and J 0 bases; bases outside gene matches: 7. CDR3: CASSLRTGRMNTEAFF. As DNA, the CDR3 is TGTGCCAGCAGCTTAAGGACAGGTCGGATGAACACTGAAGCTTTCTTT.

The V call is TRBV5-1, the J call TRBJ2-7; D not resolved. The V end was cut by 4 bases, the J end by 8 bases, with 19 bases between. The V gene's germline CDR1 is SGHRS and CDR2 YFSETQ. The CDR3 has 14 amino acids. CDR3 coding DNA: TGCGCCAGCAGCCCCTATCCCGAGGCTGGGAAGCAGTACTTC. This encodes CASSPYPEAGKQYF.

This clonotype was seen only a few times. This chain links TRBV2 with TRBJ2-3; 13 bases match TRBD2. J gave up 5 bases and V 1 base, and 3 bases lay outside the gene matches. The CDR3 is made up of 16 amino acids. CDR1 and CDR2 from the germline V gene are SNHLY and FYNNEI. The CDR3 reads CASSEGTSGSIDTQYF. CDR3 nucleotide sequence: TGTGCCAGCAGTGAAGGGACTAGCGGGAGTATAGATACGCAGTATTTT.

This clonotype has ten or more counts. The rearrangement links TRBV7-2 to TRBJ2-5; 7 bases match TRBD2. V dropped 5 bases and J dropped 0; count of bases not matched to a gene: 6. Germline assignment: CDR1 SGHTA and CDR2 FQGNSA. CDR3 size: 15 residues. The CDR3 is CASSPRGGYQETQYF. The DNA for the CDR3 is TGTGCCAGCAGCCCCCGGGGAGGGTACCAAGAGACCCAGTACTTC.

This clonotype has at least ten counts. The chain combines TRBV6-2 or TRBV6-3 with TRBJ1-1; D is ambiguous. The CDR3 consists of 14 residues. V was cut by 0 bases and J by 3 bases, with 8 bases left in between. CDR1 MNHEY and CDR2 SVGEGT come from the germline V gene. CDR3 protein: CASSYSIGDTEAFF. In DNA, the CDR3 is TGTGCCAGCAGTTACTCAATCGGGGACACTGAAGCTTTCTTT.